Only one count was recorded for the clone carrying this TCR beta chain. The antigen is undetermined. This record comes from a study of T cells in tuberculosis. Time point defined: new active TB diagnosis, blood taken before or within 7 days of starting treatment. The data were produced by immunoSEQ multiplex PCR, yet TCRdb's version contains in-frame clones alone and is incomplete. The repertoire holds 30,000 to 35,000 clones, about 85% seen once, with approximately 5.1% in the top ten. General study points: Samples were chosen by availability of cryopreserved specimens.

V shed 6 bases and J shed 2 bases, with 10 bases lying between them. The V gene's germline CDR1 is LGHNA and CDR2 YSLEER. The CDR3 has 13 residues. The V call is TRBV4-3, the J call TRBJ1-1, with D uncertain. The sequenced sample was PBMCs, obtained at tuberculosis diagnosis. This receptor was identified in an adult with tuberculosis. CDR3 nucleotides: TGCGCCAGCAGTTTAGAGTACAACACTGAAGCTTTCTTT. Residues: CASSLEYNTEAFF.